This note documents a single T cell receptor (beta chain) sequence. This entry is derived from a study of early stage breast cancer tumors. Clones were read by immunoSEQ multiplex PCR, and TCRdb kept only the in-frame ones, dropping some. This sample has 45,000 to 60,000 clones; about 90% occur once, and the top ten carry more than 4%. CDR1 is MGHRA and CDR2 is YSYEKL in the germline V gene. CDR3 length equals 14 residues. V was trimmed by 1 base and J by 5 bases, leaving 11 bases between them. Sequencing was performed on blood. The clonotype comes from a person aged 70 to 85 with breast cancer. The chain combines TRBV4-1 with TRBJ1-2; D is ambiguous. This CDR3 reads CASSQVAGNYGYTF. CDR3 nucleotide sequence: TGCGCCAGCAGCCAAGTTGCAGGAAATTATGGCTACACCTTC.